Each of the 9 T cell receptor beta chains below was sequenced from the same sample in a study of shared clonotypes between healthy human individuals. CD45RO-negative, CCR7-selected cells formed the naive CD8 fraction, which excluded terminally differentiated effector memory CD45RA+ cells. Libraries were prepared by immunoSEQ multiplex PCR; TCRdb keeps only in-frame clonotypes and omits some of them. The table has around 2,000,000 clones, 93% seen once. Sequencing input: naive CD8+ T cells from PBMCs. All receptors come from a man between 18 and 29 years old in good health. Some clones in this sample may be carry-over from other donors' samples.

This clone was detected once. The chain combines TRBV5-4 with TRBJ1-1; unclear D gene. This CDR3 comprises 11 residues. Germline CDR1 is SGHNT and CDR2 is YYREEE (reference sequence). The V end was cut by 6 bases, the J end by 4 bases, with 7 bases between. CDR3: CASTSSTEAFF. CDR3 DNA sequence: TGTGCCAGCACCTCCAGCACTGAAGCTTTCTTT. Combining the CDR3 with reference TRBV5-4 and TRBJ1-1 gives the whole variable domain ETGVTQSPTHLIKTRGQQVTLRCSSQSGHNTVSWYQQALGQGPQFIFQYYREEENGRGNFPPRFSGLQFPNYSSELNVNALELDDSALYLCASTSSTEAFFGQGTRLTVV.

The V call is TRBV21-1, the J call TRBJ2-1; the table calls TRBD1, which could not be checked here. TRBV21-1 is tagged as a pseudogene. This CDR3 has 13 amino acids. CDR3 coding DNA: TGTGCCAGCAGCAGGACAGGGGGCGATGAGCAGTTCTTC. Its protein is CASSRTGGDEQFF.

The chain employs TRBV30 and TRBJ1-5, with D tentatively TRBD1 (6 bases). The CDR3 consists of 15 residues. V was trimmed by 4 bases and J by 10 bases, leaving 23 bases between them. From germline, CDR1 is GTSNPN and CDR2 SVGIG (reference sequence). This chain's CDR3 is CAWKPPIGGLYPQHF. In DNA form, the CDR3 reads TGTGCCTGGAAACCACCTATCGGGGGGCTCTATCCCCAGCATTTT.

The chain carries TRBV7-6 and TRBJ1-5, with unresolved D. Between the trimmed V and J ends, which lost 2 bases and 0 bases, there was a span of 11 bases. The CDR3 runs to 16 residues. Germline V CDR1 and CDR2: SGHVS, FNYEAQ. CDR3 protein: CASSLWTSDSNQPQHF. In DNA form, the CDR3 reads TGTGCCAGCAGCTTATGGACTTCCGATAGCAATCAGCCCCAGCATTTT.

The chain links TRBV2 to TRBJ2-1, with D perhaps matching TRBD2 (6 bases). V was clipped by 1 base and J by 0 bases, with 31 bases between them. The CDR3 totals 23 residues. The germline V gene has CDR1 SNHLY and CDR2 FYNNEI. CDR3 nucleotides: TGTGCCAGCAGTGAAGATAATGCATCACGGGGGACCGAGTTGAGTAGCTCCTACAATGAGCAGTTCTTC. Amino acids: CASSEDNASRGTELSSSYNEQFF.

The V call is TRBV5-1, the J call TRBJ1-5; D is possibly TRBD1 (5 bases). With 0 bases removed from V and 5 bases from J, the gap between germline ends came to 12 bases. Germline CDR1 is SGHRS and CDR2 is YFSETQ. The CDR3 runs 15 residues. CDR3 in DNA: TGCGCCAGCAGCTTGGGCTCTGCGGGGGATCAGCCCCAGCATTTT. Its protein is CASSLGSAGDQPQHF.

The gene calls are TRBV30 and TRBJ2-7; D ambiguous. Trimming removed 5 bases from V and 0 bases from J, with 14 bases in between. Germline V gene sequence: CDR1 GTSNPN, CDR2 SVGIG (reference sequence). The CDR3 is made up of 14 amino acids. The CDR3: CAWSGPSSSYEQYF. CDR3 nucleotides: TGTGCCTGGTCCGGACCGTCGAGCTCCTACGAGCAGTACTTC.

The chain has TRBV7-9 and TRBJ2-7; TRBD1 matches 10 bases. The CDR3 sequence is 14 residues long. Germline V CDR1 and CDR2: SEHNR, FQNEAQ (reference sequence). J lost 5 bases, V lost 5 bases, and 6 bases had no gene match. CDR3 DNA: TGTGCCAGCAGCACGACAGGGGGCGCGGACGAGCAGTACTTC. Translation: CASSTTGGADEQYF.

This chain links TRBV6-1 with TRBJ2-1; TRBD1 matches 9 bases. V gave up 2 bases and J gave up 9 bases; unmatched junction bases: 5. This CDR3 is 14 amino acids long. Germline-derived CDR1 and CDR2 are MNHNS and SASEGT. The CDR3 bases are TGTGCCAGCAGTGAATTGGGACAGGGCAGTGAGCAGTTCTTC. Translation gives CASSELGQGSEQFF.